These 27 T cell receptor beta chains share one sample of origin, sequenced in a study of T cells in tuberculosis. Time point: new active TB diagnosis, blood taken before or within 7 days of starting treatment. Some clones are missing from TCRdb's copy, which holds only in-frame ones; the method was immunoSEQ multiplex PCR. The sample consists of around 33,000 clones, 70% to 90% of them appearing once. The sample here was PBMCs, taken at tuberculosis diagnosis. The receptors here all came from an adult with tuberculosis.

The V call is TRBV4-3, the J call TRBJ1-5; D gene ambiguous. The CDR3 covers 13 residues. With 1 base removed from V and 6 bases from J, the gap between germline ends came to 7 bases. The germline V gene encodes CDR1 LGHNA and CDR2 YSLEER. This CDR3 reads CASSQVASQPQHF. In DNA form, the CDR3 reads TGCGCCAGCAGCCAAGTAGCCAGTCAGCCCCAGCATTTT.

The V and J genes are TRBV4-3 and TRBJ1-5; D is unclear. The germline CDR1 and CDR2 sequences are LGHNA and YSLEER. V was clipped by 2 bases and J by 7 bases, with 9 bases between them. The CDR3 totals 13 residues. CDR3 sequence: CASSQQPGQPQHF. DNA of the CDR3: TGCGCCAGCAGCCAACAACCGGGGCAGCCCCAGCATTTT.

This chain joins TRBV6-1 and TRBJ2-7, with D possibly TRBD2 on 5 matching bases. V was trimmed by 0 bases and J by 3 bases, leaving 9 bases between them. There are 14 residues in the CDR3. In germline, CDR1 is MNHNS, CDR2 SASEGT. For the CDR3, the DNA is TGTGCCAGCAGTGAAGCGATCCGGGGCTACGAGCAGTACTTC. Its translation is CASSEAIRGYEQYF.

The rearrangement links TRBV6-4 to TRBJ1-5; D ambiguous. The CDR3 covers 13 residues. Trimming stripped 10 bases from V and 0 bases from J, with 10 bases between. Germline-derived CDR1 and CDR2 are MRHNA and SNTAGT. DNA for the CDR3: TGTGCCACCGCACTTTTTAGCAATCAGCCCCAGCATTTT. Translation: CATALFSNQPQHF.

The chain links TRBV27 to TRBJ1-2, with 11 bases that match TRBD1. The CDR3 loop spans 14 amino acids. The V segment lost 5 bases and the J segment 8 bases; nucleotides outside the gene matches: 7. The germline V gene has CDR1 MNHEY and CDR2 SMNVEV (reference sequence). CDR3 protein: CASSPHRTGGGYTF. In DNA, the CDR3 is TGTGCCAGCAGTCCTCACCGGACAGGGGGCGGCTACACCTTC.

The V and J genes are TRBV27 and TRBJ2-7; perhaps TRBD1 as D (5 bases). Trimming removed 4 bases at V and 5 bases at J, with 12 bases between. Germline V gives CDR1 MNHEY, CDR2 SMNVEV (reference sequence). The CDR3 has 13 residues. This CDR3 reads CASSSQGVDEQYF. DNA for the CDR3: TGTGCCAGCAGTTCGCAGGGTGTGGACGAGCAGTACTTC.

The CDR3, as DNA: TGTGCCAGCTCGGTATCCGGGACAGGGGACTTATACGAGCAGTACTTC. Residues: CASSVSGTGDLYEQYF. The V and J genes are TRBV18 and TRBJ2-7, with 10 bases identical to TRBD1. V dropped 6 bases and J dropped 4; count of bases not matched to a gene: 12. The germline V gene has CDR1 KGHSH and CDR2 LQKENI. This CDR3 spans 16 amino acids.

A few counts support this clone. CDR3 amino acids: CASSSTGPYEQYF. As DNA, the CDR3 is TGTGCCAGTAGTAGTACAGGGCCCTACGAGCAGTACTTC. The rearrangement uses TRBV19 and TRBJ2-7; TRBD1 is a possible D gene (6 bases). Trimming took 4 bases from V and 2 from J, leaving 9 bases between them. Germline V lookup: CDR1 LNHDA, CDR2 SQIVND (reference sequence). This CDR3 is built from 13 residues.

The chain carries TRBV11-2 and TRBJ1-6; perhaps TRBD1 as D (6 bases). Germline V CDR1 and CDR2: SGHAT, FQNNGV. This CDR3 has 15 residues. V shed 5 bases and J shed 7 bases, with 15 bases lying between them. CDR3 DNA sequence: TGTGCCAGCAGCCTCGTTGACAGGCCCAATTCACCCCTCCACTTT. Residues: CASSLVDRPNSPLHF.

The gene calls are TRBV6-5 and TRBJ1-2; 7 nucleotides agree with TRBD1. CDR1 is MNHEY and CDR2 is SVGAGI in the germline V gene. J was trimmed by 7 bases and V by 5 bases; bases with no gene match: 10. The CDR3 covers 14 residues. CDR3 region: CASSGTEGASGYTF. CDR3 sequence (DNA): TGTGCCAGCAGTGGTACTGAGGGGGCAAGTGGCTACACCTTC.

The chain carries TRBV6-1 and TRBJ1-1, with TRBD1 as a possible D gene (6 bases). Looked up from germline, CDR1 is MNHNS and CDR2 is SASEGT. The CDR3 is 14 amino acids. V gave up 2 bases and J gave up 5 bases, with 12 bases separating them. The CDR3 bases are TGTGCCAGCAGTGAATATACAGGGCGGACTGAAGCTTTCTTT. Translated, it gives CASSEYTGRTEAFF.

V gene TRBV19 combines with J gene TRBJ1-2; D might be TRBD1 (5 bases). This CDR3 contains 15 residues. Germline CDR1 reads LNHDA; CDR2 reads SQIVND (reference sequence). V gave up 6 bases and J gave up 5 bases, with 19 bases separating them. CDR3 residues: CASRPRDSSLYGYTF. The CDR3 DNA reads TGTGCCAGTAGACCCAGGGACTCCTCCCTTTATGGCTACACCTTC.

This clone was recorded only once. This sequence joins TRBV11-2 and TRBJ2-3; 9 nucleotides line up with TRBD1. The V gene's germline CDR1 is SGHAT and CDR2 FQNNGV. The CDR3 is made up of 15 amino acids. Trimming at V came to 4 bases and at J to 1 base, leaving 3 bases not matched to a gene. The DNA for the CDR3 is TGTGCCAGCAGCTATGGACAGGGGCGCACAGATACGCAGTATTTT. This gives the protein CASSYGQGRTDTQYF.

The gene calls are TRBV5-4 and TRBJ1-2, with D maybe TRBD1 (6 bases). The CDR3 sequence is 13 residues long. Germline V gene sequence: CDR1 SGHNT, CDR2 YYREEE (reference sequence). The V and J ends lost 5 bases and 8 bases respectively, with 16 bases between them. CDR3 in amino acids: CASRTTGGNGYTF. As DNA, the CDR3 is TGTGCCAGCAGAACCACGGGGGGCAACGGCTACACCTTC.

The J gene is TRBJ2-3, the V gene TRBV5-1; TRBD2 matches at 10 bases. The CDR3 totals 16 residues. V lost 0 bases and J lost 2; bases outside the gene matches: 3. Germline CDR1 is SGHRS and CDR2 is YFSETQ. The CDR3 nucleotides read TGCGCCAGCAGCTTGGGGACTAGCGGTTACACAGATACGCAGTATTTT. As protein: CASSLGTSGYTDTQYF. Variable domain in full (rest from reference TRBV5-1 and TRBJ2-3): KAGVTQTPRYLIKTRGQQVTLSCSPISGHRSVSWYQQTPGQGLQFLFEYFSETQRNKGNFPGRFSGRQFSNSRSEMNVSTLELGDSALYLCASSLGTSGYTDTQYFGPGTRLTVL.

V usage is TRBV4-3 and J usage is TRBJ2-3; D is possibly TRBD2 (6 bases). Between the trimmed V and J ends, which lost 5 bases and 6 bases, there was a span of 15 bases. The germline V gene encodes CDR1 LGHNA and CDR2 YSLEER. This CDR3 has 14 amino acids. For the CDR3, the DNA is TGCGCCAGCAGCTCCCAGGCGGGACTTGATACGCAGTATTTT. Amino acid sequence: CASSSQAGLDTQYF.

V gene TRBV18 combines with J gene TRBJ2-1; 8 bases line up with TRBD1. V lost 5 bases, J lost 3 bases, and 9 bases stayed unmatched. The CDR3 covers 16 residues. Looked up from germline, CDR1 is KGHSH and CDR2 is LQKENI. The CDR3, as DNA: TGTGCCAGCTCATTACGACCGGGACAGGTCTACAATGAGCAGTTCTTC. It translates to CASSLRPGQVYNEQFF.

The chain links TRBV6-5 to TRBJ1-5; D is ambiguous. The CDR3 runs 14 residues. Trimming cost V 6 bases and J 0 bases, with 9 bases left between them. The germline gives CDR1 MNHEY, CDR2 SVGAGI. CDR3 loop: CASSSTISNQPQHF. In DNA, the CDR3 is TGTGCCAGCAGCTCGACAATTAGCAATCAGCCCCAGCATTTT.

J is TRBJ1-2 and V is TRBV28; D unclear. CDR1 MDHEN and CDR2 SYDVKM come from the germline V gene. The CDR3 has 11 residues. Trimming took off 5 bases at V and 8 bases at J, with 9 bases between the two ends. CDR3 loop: CASSNQYGYTF. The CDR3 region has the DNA TGTGCCAGCAGTAATCAGTACGGCTACACCTTC.

This CDR3 reads CASSSTPNTEAFF. The CDR3 region has the DNA TGTGCCAGCAGTTCGACTCCGAACACTGAAGCTTTCTTT. This chain joins TRBV6-5 and TRBJ1-1; D gene uncertain. The CDR3 is 13 amino acids. The V gene's germline CDR1 is MNHEY and CDR2 SVGAGI. V lost 4 bases and J lost 1, with 7 bases in between.

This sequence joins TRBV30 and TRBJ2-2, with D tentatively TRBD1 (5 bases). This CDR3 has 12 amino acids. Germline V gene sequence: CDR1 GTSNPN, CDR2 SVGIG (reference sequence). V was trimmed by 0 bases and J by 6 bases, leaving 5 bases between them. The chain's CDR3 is CAWSVQAGELFF. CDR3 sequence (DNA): TGTGCCTGGAGTGTACAGGCCGGGGAGCTGTTTTTT.

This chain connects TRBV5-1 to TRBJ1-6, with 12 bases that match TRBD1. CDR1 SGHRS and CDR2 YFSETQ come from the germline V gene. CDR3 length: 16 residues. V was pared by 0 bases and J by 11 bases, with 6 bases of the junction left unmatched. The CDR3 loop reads CASSLDAGTGGPPLHF. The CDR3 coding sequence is TGCGCCAGCAGCTTGGACGCCGGGACAGGGGGCCCACCCCTCCACTTT. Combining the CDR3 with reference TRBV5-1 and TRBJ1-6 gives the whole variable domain KAGVTQTPRYLIKTRGQQVTLSCSPISGHRSVSWYQQTPGQGLQFLFEYFSETQRNKGNFPGRFSGRQFSNSRSEMNVSTLELGDSALYLCASSLDAGTGGPPLHFGNGTRLTVT.

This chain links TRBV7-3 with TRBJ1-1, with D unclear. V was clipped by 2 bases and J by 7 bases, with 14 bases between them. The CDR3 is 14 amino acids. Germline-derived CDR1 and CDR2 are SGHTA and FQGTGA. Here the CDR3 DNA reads TGTGCCAGCAGCTTAGGTGCAGGCTCGCGTGAAGCTTTCTTT. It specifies CASSLGAGSREAFF.

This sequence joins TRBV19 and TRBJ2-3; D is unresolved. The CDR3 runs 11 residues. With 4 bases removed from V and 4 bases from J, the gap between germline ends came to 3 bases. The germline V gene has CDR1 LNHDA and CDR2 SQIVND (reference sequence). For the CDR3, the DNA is TGTGCCAGTAGTAGCGCAGATACGCAGTATTTT. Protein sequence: CASSSADTQYF.

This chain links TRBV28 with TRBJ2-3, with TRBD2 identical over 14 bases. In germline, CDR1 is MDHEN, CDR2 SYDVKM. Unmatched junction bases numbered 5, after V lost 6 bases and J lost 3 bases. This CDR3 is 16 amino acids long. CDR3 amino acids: CASSTRLAGGTDTQYF. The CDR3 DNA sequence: TGTGCCAGCAGCACCCGACTAGCGGGAGGGACAGATACGCAGTATTTT.

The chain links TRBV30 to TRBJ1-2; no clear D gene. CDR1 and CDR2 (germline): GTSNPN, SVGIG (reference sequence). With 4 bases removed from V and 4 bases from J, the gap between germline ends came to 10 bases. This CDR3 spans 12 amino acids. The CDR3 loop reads CAWTRLGYGYTF. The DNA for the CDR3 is TGTGCCTGGACTAGACTGGGCTATGGCTACACCTTC.

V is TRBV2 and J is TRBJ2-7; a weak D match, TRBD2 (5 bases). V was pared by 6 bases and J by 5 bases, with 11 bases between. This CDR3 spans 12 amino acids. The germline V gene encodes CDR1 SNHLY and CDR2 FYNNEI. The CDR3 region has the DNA TGTGCCAGCAGCTTGGGAGTCCACGAGCAGTACTTC. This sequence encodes CASSLGVHEQYF.